These 8 T cell receptor beta chains were sequenced from one sample in a study of shared clonotypes between healthy human individuals. Naive CD8 populations comprised CD45RO-negative cells positively selected for CCR7, excluding terminally differentiated effector memory CD45RA+ cells. Profiled with immunoSEQ multiplex PCR; TCRdb holds only in-frame clones, not every one. The sample lists hundreds of thousands of clones, about 96% seen once, with about 0.12% in the top ten. The sequencing input was naive CD8+ T cells sorted from blood. The receptors derive from a young woman in good health.

V and J are TRBV7-9 and TRBJ1-5; TRBD1 matches at 7 bases. CDR1 SEHNR and CDR2 FQNEAQ come from the germline V gene (reference sequence). With V trimmed by 4 bases and J by 1 base, 7 bases remained unmatched. The CDR3 loop spans 16 amino acids. Here the CDR3 reads CASSSVTGMSNQPQHF. CDR3 in DNA: TGTGCCAGCAGCTCAGTGACAGGGATGAGCAATCAGCCCCAGCATTTT.

Details on this clone: This sample includes further DNA sequences coding for the same CDR3. This chain connects TRBV27 to TRBJ1-1, with D possibly being TRBD1 (5 bases). V lost 6 bases, J lost 1 base, and 6 bases lay in between. This CDR3 has 12 residues. Per germline, CDR1 MNHEY and CDR2 SMNVEV (reference sequence). CDR3 amino acids: CASSQGNTEAFF. In DNA form, the CDR3 reads TGTGCCAGCAGCCAGGGGAACACTGAAGCTTTCTTT.

J is TRBJ2-5 and V is TRBV9; D gene unclear. CDR3 length: 11 residues. Trimming left V 2 bases short and J 11 bases short, with 10 bases between. CDR1 is SGDLS, CDR2 YYNGEE, per germline. The CDR3: CASSVSKEQYF. Written as DNA, the CDR3 is TGTGCCAGCAGCGTCTCCAAAGAGCAGTACTTC.

This rearrangement joins TRBV7-9 to TRBJ2-5, with a tentative D call TRBD1 (6 bases). CDR3 length: 14 residues. Germline CDR1 reads SEHNR; CDR2 reads FQNEAQ (reference sequence). The V gene lost 5 bases and the J gene lost 2 bases, with 12 bases spanning the gap. The CDR3 DNA sequence: TGTGCCAGCAGCGAGGGGGTGGGGCAAGAGACCCAGTACTTC. Translating it yields CASSEGVGQETQYF.

V and J are TRBV5-1 and TRBJ2-7; 11 bases are a match to TRBD2. Germline V CDR1 and CDR2: SGHRS, YFSETQ. V lost 3 bases, J lost 2 bases, and 4 bases stayed unmatched. The CDR3 has 15 residues. This chain's CDR3 is CASSWQTSGAYEQYF. The CDR3 DNA is TGCGCCAGCAGCTGGCAGACTAGCGGGGCCTACGAGCAGTACTTC.

This clone was counted once. In nucleotides, the CDR3 is TGTGCCAGCAGCCAAGGACGGGGGGAGCTGTTTTTT. Residues: CASSQGRGELFF. The chain carries TRBV5-8 and TRBJ2-2; D call uncertain. Trimming shortened V by 4 bases and J by 8 bases, and 9 bases separated the two germline ends. The CDR3 is made up of 12 amino acids. CDR1 is SGHTS, CDR2 YDEGEE, per germline. The variable domain in full, with the rest retrieved from reference TRBV5-8 and TRBJ2-2, is EAGVTQSPTHLIKTRGQQATLRCSPISGHTSVYWYQQALGLGLQFLLWYDEGEERNRGNFPPRFSGRQFPNYSSELNVNALELEDSALYLCASSQGRGELFFGEGSRLTVL.

This rearrangement joins TRBV7-9 to TRBJ2-7; 8 positions agree with TRBD2. V shed 5 bases, J shed 2 bases, and the junction held 14 bases outside the gene matches. The V gene's germline CDR1 is SEHNR and CDR2 FQNEAQ (reference sequence). The CDR3 loop spans 17 amino acids. The CDR3 nucleotides read TGTGCCAGCAGCCCCAGTTTAATGGAGGGACTAGCCTACGAGCAGTACTTC. This codes for CASSPSLMEGLAYEQYF.

The chain links TRBV11-2 to TRBJ2-7, with D uncertain. The CDR3 runs to 12 residues. Trimming took 5 bases from V and 4 from J, leaving 9 bases between them. Looked up from germline, CDR1 is SGHAT and CDR2 is FQNNGV. CDR3 loop: CASSLSQYEQYF. The CDR3 DNA follows: TGTGCCAGCAGCCTAAGCCAGTACGAGCAGTACTTC.